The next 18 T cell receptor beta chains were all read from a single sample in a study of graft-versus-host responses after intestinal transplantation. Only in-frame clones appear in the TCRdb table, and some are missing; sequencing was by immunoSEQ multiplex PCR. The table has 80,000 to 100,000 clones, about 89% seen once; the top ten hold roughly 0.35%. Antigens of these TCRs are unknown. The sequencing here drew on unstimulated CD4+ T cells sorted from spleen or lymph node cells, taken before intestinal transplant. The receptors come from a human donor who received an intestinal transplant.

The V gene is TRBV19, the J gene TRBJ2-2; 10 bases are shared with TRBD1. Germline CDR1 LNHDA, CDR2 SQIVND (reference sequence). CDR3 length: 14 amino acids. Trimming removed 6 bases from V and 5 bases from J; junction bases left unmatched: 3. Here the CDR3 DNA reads TGTGCCAGTAGCAGACAGGGGGCGACCGGGGAGCTGTTTTTT. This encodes CASSRQGATGELFF.

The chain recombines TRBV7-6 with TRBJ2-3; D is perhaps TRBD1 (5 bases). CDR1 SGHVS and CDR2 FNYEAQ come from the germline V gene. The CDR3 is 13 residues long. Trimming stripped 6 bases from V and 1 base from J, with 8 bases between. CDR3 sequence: CASRGLGTDTQYF. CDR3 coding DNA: TGTGCCAGCAGGGGGCTAGGCACAGATACGCAGTATTTT.

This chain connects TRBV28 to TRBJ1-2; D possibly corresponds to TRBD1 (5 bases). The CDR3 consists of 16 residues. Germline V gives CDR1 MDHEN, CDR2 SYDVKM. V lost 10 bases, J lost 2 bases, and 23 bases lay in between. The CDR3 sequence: CATSTIATDLNYGYTF. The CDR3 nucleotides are TGTGCCACTTCCACTATCGCGACAGACTTAAACTATGGCTACACCTTC.

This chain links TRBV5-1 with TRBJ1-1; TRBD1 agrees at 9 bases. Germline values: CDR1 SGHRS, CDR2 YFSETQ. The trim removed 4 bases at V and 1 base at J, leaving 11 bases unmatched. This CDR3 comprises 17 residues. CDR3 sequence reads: CASSPGQGPPWNTEAFF. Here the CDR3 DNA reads TGCGCCAGCAGCCCGGGACAGGGACCACCCTGGAACACTGAAGCTTTCTTT. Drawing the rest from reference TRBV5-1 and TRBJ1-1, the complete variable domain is KAGVTQTPRYLIKTRGQQVTLSCSPISGHRSVSWYQQTPGQGLQFLFEYFSETQRNKGNFPGRFSGRQFSNSRSEMNVSTLELGDSALYLCASSPGQGPPWNTEAFFGQGTRLTVV.

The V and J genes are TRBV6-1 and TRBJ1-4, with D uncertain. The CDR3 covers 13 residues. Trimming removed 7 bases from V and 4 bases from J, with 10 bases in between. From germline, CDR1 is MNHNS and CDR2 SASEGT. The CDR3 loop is CASTRRGNEKLFF. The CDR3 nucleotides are TGTGCCAGCACCCGACGAGGTAATGAAAAACTGTTTTTT.

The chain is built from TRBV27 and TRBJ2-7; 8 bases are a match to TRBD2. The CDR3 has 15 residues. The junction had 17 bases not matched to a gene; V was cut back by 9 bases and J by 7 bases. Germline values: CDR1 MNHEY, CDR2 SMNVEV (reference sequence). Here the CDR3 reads CASTTLAGPSGEQYF. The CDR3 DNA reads TGTGCCAGTACTACCTTAGCGGGGCCCTCAGGGGAGCAGTACTTC.

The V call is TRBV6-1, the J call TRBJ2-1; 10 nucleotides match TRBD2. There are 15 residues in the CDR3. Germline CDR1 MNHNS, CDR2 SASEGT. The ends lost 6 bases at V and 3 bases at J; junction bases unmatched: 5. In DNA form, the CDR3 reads TGTGCCAGCAGCCGAACTAGCGGGGACTACAATGAGCAGTTCTTC. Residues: CASSRTSGDYNEQFF.

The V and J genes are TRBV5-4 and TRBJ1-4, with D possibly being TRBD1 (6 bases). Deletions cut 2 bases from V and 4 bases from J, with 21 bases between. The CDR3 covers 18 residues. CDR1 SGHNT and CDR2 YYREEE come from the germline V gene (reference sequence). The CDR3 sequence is CASSLGLGRGGDNEKLFF. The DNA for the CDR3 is TGTGCCAGCAGCTTAGGGCTTGGCAGGGGAGGGGATAATGAAAAACTGTTTTTT.

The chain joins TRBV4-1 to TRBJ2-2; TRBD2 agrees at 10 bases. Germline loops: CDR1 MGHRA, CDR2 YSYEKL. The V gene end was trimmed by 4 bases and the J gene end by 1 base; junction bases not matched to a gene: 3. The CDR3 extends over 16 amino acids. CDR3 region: CASSPLAGGNTGELFF. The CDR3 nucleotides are TGCGCCAGCAGCCCCTTAGCGGGAGGGAACACCGGGGAGCTGTTTTTT.

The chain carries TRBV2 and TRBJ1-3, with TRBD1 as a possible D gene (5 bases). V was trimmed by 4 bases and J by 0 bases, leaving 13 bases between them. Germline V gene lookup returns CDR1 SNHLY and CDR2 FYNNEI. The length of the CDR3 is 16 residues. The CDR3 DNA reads TGTGCCAGCAGTGGGACACCGTTTGTCTCTGGAAACACCATATATTTT. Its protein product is CASSGTPFVSGNTIYF.

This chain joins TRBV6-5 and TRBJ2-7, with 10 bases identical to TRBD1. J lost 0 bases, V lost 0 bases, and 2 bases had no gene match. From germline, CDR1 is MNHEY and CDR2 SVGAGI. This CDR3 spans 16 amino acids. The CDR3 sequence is CASSYSWTGGSYEQYF. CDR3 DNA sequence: TGTGCCAGCAGTTACTCGTGGACAGGGGGCTCCTACGAGCAGTACTTC.

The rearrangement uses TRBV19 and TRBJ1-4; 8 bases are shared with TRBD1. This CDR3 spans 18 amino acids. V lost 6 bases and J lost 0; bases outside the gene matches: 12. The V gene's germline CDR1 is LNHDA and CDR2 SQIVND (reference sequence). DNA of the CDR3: TGTGCCAGTAGCGGGGACAGGCGACAGGCTGCAACTAATGAAAAACTGTTTTTT. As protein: CASSGDRRQAATNEKLFF.

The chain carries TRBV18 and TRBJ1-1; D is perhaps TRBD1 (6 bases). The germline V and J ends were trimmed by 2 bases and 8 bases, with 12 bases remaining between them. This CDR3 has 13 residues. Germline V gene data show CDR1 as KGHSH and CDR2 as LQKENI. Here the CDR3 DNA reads TGTGCCAGCTCACCATTGGGGGCTATCGAAGCTTTCTTT. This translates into CASSPLGAIEAFF.

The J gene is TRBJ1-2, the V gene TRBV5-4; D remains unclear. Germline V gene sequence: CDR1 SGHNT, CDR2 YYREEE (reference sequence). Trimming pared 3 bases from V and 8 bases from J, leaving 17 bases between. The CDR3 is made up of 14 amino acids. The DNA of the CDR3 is TGTGCCAGCAGCTCTCCAAAGTACGCGGGGGGCTACACCTTC. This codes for CASSSPKYAGGYTF.

CDR3 nucleotide sequence: TGTGCCAGCAGTTACTCACTACAGGGGTACGCCAATGAGCAGTTCTTC. Residues: CASSYSLQGYANEQFF. This chain joins TRBV6-5 and TRBJ2-1; 7 bases are shared with TRBD1. Germline V gene lookup returns CDR1 MNHEY and CDR2 SVGAGI. CDR3 size: 16 residues. The trim removed 0 bases at V and 6 bases at J, leaving 8 bases unmatched.

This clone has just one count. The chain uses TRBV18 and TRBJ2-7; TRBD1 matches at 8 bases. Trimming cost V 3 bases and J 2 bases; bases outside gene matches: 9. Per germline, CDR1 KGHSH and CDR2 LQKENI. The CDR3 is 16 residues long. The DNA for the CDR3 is TGTGCCAGCTCACCCTCCGGACAGGGCCTAACCTACGAGCAGTACTTC. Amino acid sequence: CASSPSGQGLTYEQYF.

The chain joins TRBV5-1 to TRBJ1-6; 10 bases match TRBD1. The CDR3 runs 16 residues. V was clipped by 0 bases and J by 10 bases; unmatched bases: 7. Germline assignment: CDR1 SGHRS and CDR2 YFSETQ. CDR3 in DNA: TGCGCCAGCAGCTTGGTGACAGGGGGCCTCCCGTCACCCCTCCACTTT. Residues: CASSLVTGGLPSPLHF.

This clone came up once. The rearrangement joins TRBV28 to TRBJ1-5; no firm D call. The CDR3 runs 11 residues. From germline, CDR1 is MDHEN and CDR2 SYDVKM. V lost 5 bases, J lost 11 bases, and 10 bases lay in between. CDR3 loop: CASSATGSQHF. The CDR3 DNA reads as TGTGCCAGCAGTGCTACGGGTTCCCAGCATTTT.